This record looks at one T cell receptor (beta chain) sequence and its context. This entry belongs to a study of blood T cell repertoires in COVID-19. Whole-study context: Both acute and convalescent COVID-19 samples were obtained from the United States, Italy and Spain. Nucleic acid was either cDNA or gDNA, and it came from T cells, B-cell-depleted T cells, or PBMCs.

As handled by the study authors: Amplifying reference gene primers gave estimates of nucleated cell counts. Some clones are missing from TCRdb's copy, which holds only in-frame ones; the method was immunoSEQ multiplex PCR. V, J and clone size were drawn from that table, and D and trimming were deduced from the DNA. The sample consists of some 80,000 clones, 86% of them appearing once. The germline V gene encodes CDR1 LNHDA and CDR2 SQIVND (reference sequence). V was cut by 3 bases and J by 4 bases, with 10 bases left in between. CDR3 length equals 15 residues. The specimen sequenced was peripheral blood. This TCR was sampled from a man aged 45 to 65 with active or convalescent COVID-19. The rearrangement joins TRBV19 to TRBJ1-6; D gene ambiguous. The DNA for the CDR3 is TGTGCCAGTAGTATGACACCTCCATATAATTCACCCCTCCACTTT. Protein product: CASSMTPPYNSPLHF.